This record looks at one T cell receptor beta chain sequence and its context. Its antigen is not yet known. No much larger clonotype is one base removed from it; base qualities were not supplied. The CDR3 goes from the cysteine to the phenylalanine over 13 residues. Kept here is only the CDR3 DNA, which spans 39 bases and is read in frame from base 1. As encoded in the germline V gene, CDR1 is SGHTA while CDR2 is FQGNSA. Trimming at the junction amounts to 1 base on V and 7 bases on J, and the germline ends lie 8 bases apart. The entry originates in a study of T cell responses to AZD1222 COVID-19 vaccine (dated by TCRdb to about 2021). In the study overall: A total of approximately 240 trial participants underwent TCR sequencing, of whom roughly 210 received two doses of AZD1222 and 26 received two doses of the MenACWY control vaccine. Trial participants were enrolled by age into subgroups of 18-55, 56-69 and 70-plus years, and around 150, 29 and 61 TCR-sequenced participants, respectively, were included in these subgroups. The research as a whole found: In the small 56-69-year group, the increase in depth fell short of significance, most likely because of low power. Nearly half of unique spike-specific TCRs reportedly recognized epitopes outside regions mutated in the B.1.351 and B.1.1.7 variants. Spike-specific TCR breadth and depth rose significantly after two AZD1222 doses compared with day 0 and with MenACWY recipients. The whole spike protein was spanned by vaccine-associated CD4 TCRs, and dominant responses were seen in regions 160-218 and 743-854. Participants were mostly white British, with more females than males. The authors suggested clonal diversity may have been underestimated. Conclusions about previously exposed vaccinees are limited, since just a handful of AZD1222 recipients were seropositive for SARS-CoV-2 at baseline. No day 14 peak-response samples were available, so repertoires were characterized only after the peak T cell response.

The meaning of the sample's time point label: about 28 days (+/-7) after the second vaccine dose. Because spike-specific TCR depth and breadth did not differ between the two schedules, AZD1222 recipients who got a second dose at roughly 4 weeks were pooled with those who got a second dose at roughly 12 weeks. Vaccinee samples were obtained from the UK trials COV001 and COV002, which included a single-blind randomized controlled phase 2/3 trial of AZD1222 (ChAdOx1 nCoV-19) in healthy adults. For TCRbeta chain sequencing, PBMC samples were collected from trial participants at day 0 and at day 28 after the second dose. The CDR3 regions of human TCRbeta chains were analyzed by immunosequencing. Processing in the source paper ran as follows. TCRs in the repertoires were matched against a reference library of SARS-CoV-2-specific TCRs that had been generated with the MIRA antigen-specificity platform. Breadth meant the fraction of unique TCRs that were SARS-CoV-2-associated, whereas depth meant the fraction of total T cells that were SARS-CoV-2-associated. Using the MIRA data, each spike-specific TCR was mapped to the spike region that the TCR reacts to and placed in a CD4 or CD8 class. Log10-transformed breadth and depth values were compared by one-way ANOVA with Sidak's multiple comparisons tests. In TCRdb, the immuneACCESS table is reduced to in-frame sequences with V and J assigned. These tables do not hold every clone; where another copy was compared, an unresolved V gene accounts for under half, and the others remain unexplained. The V and J calls and clone size are taken from that table; D and trimming were inferred from the DNA. Here the sample has roughly 130,000 clones; 80% to 95% occur a single time. The top ten constitute over 4% of the sample.

This chain is built from TRBV7-2 and TRBJ1-5, with the D gene not clear enough to name. The material sequenced was peripheral blood, taken 28 days after the second AZD1222 dose. The sequence was obtained from an adult who received the AZD1222 COVID-19 vaccine. The sequence in DNA is TGTGCCAGCAGCTTAGGCCCCAGGCAGCCCCAGCATTTT. This encodes CASSLGPRQPQHF.